This TCR beta chain was recorded in a study of response to subunit inactivated influenza vaccine. Findings and caveats of the study: That few new T cells are recruited by each seasonal influenza vaccination was the authors' suggestion.

TCRdb reanalysed the RT-PCR reads using MiXCR and keeps one entry per CDR3 protein. The data show 610,000 or so distinct CDR3 sequences, 14% seen once. The V gene lost 6 bases and the J gene lost 4 bases, with 19 bases spanning the gap. This CDR3 has 15 amino acids. Germline V gene lookup returns CDR1 SGHRS and CDR2 YFSETQ. The sample holds a few counts of this clonotype. Its cognate antigen is unknown. The genes are TRBV5-1 and TRBJ1-1; D is uncertain. Sequenced material: PBMCs from blood, taken 11 to 12 days after vaccination. This clonotype was sampled from a man between 45 and 60 years old who received an inactivated influenza vaccine. The CDR3 region is CASTGASRAGTEAFF. The CDR3 DNA is TGCGCCAGCACAGGCGCATCCCGGGCGGGCACTGAAGCTTTCTTT.